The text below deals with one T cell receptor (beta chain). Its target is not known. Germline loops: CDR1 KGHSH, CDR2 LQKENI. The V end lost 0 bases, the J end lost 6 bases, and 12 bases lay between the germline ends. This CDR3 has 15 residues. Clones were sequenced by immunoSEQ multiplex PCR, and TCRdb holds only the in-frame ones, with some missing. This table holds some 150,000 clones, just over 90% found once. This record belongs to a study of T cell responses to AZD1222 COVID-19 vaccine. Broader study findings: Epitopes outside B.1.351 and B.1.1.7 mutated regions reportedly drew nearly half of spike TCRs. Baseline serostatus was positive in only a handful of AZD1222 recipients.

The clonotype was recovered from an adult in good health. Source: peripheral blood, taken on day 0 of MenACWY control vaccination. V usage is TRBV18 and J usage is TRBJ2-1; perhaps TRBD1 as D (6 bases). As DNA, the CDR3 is TGTGCCAGCTCACCACCCATCCGGGACACCAATGAGCAGTTCTTC. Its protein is CASSPPIRDTNEQFF.